Below, one TCR beta chain is given with its context. This receptor's antigen is unknown. It has no much larger one-base neighbor in the sample; base qualities were not kept. These data come from a study of cytomegalovirus exposure and HLA in healthy donors (TCRdb year 2017). Some background on the complete study: In an earlier analysis of some 610 of the donors, roughly 300 Gb of sequence data and some 100 million unique TCR beta sequences from about 180 million T cells were reported. Every repertoire in the discovery cohort had been generated on one and the same sequencing platform. Approximately 310 gigabases of sequencing data and approximately 85 million unique TCR sequences were included in an early release covering about 700 HLA-typed donors. The number of typed donors differed by locus: roughly 629-630 for A, B, C, DRB1 and DQB1; 522 for DQA1; 606 for DPA1; and roughly 470 for DPB1. Genome-wide SNP genotypes for about 65% of the 666 donors were used in a later genetic analysis, which treated that subset as a discovery cohort. Because of strong linkage in the cohort, roughly five DR-DQ haplotypes were treated as single units for association and clustering. An earlier analysis of 587 of the donors used high-throughput TCR beta sequencing to judge whether each TCR beta V gene segment behaved as functional or pseudogenic. Among 350 to 400 genotyped donors of the cohort, an average of approximately 240,000 unique TCR beta nucleotide sequences were sequenced per donor, around 20% of them non-productive. Rather than using new phenotypic data, the later analysis identified candidate immune exposures from TCR beta sequences and from how often those sequences occurred across donors. The study profiled the T cell repertoires of about 720 subjects by immunosequencing and related them to cytomegalovirus serostatus. Donor age, sex, ethnicity and CMV serostatus were collected together with the repertoire data. Besides the first cohort of hundreds of subjects, a separate validation cohort made up of roughly 130 different subjects was used. To study patterns of TCR occurrence, a later analysis re-analyzed previously published TCR beta repertoires from several hundred donors and added high-resolution HLA genotyping. The study was designed to test whether signatures of past pathogen exposure could be identified by cataloging public T cell receptors. To predict cytomegalovirus infection status, the study combined high-throughput TCR immunosequencing, statistical association of individual TCRs with disease status, and machine learning. Of the 300 to 500 genotyped donors, 65% to 90% were placed in the genetic ancestry cluster associated with self-reported Caucasian donors. HLA typing included class I and class II loci at four-digit resolution.

V sheds 2 bases and J sheds 0 bases, leaving 8 bases between their ends. Reading the germline V gene (reference sequence) gives CDR1 SGHAT and CDR2 FQDESV. Counted from cysteine to phenylalanine, this CDR3 has 14 amino acids. CDR3 DNA only is kept here, 42 bases in frame from base 1. In total, over 600 healthy bone marrow donors made up the cohort. At the time of sampling, every cohort member was nominally healthy, though immune exposures that went unrecorded were likely present. The donor was CMV seronegative and was included in the group of a few hundred seronegative cohort members. Every donor gave a peripheral blood sample, and the peripheral blood mononuclear cells from that sample were used for TCR beta sequencing. The Qiagen DNeasy Blood Extraction Kit was used to extract genomic DNA from the blood cell samples. What the study reported, not specific to this receptor: Roughly uniform sequencing depth across donors was assumed in presence/absence analyses, although this assumption may not hold. In a later analysis, several top co-occurrence clusters were reported to appear linked to parvovirus B19, influenza, CMV and Epstein-Barr virus. A group of highly shared sequence variants was considered likely to be a technical artifact of the sequencing pipeline. In this cohort, only TCR beta chains were sequenced, and detectable features were limited by the absence of alpha or paired-chain data. An association between a missense DCLRE1C variant and V-gene and J-gene trimming of TCR beta chains was found in a later genetic analysis and replicated in an independent cohort. When HLA alleles, especially DR and DQ, strongly co-occurred, attributing TCR associations to individual alleles was difficult. Compared with the roughly 600-donor mean, donors in an Asian-associated ancestry cluster had fewer N-insertions in productive TCRs, according to a later genetic analysis. The classifier was reported to diagnose cytomegalovirus status with high specificity and sensitivity in both the original and validation cohorts. The 87-base-pair reads could not distinguish some IMGT-functional V segments, including TRBV6-2 and TRBV6-3, so those segments were excluded. Three of the identified cytomegalovirus-associated TCR beta chains were confirmed in vitro to be specific for cytomegalovirus antigens. In a later analysis, most CMV-associated TCR beta chains were found to appear HLA-restricted, with HLA associations seemingly driven largely by CMV exposure. In a later analysis, HLA-associated TCR beta chains showed more clonal expansion and lower generation probabilities than non-associated chains that were equally common. In a later analysis, TCR association rates were found to vary across HLA loci, with the most associated TCRs seen for DRB1 alleles and the fewest for HLA-C alleles. Most TCR sequences were seen in very few donors, while some public TCRs were found in many individuals. The earlier analysis of around 600 of the donors excluded roughly 16 rarely observed V segments, including chromosome 9 orphons, because counts were too low. Specific HLA alleles were associated with some 15,000 TCR beta sequences at a false discovery rate of 0.05 in a later analysis. Correlated functional status among segregating V segments might reflect linkage disequilibrium, but an unknown experimental factor could not be ruled out. Because HLA typing was missing for some donors at each locus, association tests included only the typed subset. Immune exposure information for the cohort was limited to CMV serostatus. The authors suggested that the approach could potentially be extended to other disease states and immunological phenotypes. An earlier analysis of approximately 530 of the donors showed that most TCR beta V segments appeared in productive rearrangements either about 90% or about 30% of the time, which broadly matched IMGT annotations. A further reported finding was that TCR beta sequences accurately predicted the HLA-A and HLA-B alleles for most subjects in the first cohort. The study gave a list of 150 to 200 TCR beta chains associated with cytomegalovirus.

Libraries were built with the immunoSEQ multiplex PCR assay. A mixture of 60 forward primers for TCR Vbeta segments and 13 reverse primers for TCR Jbeta segments was used in the multiplex PCR. A multiplex PCR assay on genomic DNA amplified the CDR3 region of rearranged TCR beta genes. On the Illumina HiSeq System, the amplified TCR beta libraries were sequenced as 87-base-pair reads. Regarding the original processing steps: A later analysis counted about 80 million unique TCR beta chains across the 550 to 750 repertoires, and some 12 million of these chains were shared by at least two donors. A nearest-neighbor algorithm error-corrected the raw reads and collapsed the reads into unique sequences, merging closely related sequences to remove PCR and sequencing errors. Alignment of CDR3 sequences to IMGT reference sequences was used to assign V, D and J gene segments. For a sequence to be retained, a match of at least six nucleotides was required to both a V gene segment and a J gene segment. Rearrangements were classified as productive when the CDR3 lacked stop codons and remained in frame with V and J, and all other rearrangements were classified as non-productive. Following IMGT convention, CDR3 was defined as the stretch from the second conserved V-encoded cysteine up to the conserved J-encoded phenylalanine. In an earlier analysis of more than 550 of the donors, sequences lacking an unambiguous match to a single V gene segment were excluded. An earlier analysis of about 590 of the donors classified V segments as functional when productive rearrangements were above 56.7% and as segregating when the standard deviation between donors was above 5%. A statistical classification framework was developed to diagnose cytomegalovirus status using the catalog of TCR beta chain sequences. A later analysis assigned V and J genes by comparing TCR nucleotide sequences with IMGT/GENE-DB human TR gene sequences. A later analysis assigned CDR3 sequences and most-parsimonious VDJ recombination scenarios with the TCRdist pipeline. A later analysis defined each TCR beta chain by its CDR3 amino acid sequence plus V-gene family, and excluded reads lacking a unique V-gene family. In a later analysis, around 650 highly shared, low-generation-probability nucleotide sequences were removed to address suspected cross-contamination and a sequencing artifact. In a later analysis, a clonal expansion index was calculated for each public chain from normalized within-repertoire ranks of inferred template counts. Generation probabilities in a later analysis came from a VDJ recombination model fitted to out-of-frame rearrangements, and those results were checked against IGoR. Hypergeometric tests were used in a later analysis to score TCR-TCR, TCR-HLA and TCR-CMV co-occurrence, with a repertoire-size bias correction applied to the TCR pairs. In a later analysis, false discovery rates were estimated by permuting HLA or CMV assignments 20 times. A later analysis grouped co-occurring TCRs with DBSCAN, adding TCRdist sequence similarity when clustering within HLA-allele-positive subsets. For co-occurrence clustering, repertoires with fewer than 30,000 or more than 120,000 public chains were excluded, along with 5 or 6 repertoires with anomalous nucleotide sharing. TCRdb re-hosts the immuneACCESS table, in-frame sequences only. Its copies lack some clones; in the studies checked, an unresolved V gene accounts for under half of them, and the cause for the rest is not known. The DNA gave D and trimming, while V, J and clone size come from that table. This sample is represented by 150,000 to 200,000 clones; almost 85% of them were singletons. Jointly, the top ten make up 0.5% to 0.55% of the sample.

The specimen was PBMCs. The rearrangement combines TRBV11-1 with TRBJ2-7, and TRBD1 may be the D gene, going by 6 matching bases. This clonotype was obtained from a woman between 50 and 59 years old in good health and CMV-seronegative. The DNA sequence reads TGTGCCAGCAGCTTACAGGGGACCTCCTACGAGCAGTACTTC. This encodes CASSLQGTSYEQYF.